Presented here are 27 T cell receptor beta chains from one specimen sequenced in a study of CD4 T cells in relation to SARS-CoV-2 and coronaviruses listed by TCRdb under 2021. Their antigens remain unidentified. The library was generated by the immunoSEQ multiplex PCR assay. Imported from immuneACCESS, the table was reduced by TCRdb to in-frame sequences with V and J called. These copies leave out some clones; in studies compared against another copy, an unresolved V gene accounts for under half, and the cause of the remainder is not known. The sample records tens of thousands of clones, over 70% of which are singletons. The top ten clonotypes cover over 0.95% of the sample. Sequenced input: naive CD4+ T cells from PBMCs, cultured in vitro. This sample's cell subset or site label indicates: naive CD4+ T cells isolated by negative enrichment. Receptors were obtained from an adult with COVID-19.

This sequence joins TRBV2 and TRBJ2-1; no firm D call. This CDR3 is 12 amino acids long. Trimming left V 6 bases short and J 8 bases short, with 11 bases between. CDR1 is SNHLY and CDR2 is FYNNEI in the germline V gene. CDR3 region: CASSSFGYEQFF. The DNA for the CDR3 is TGTGCCAGCAGCTCCTTCGGGTATGAGCAGTTCTTC.

The V and J genes are TRBV2 and TRBJ1-4, with TRBD1 as a possible D gene (6 bases). This CDR3 region has 14 residues. The germline gives CDR1 SNHLY, CDR2 FYNNEI. Trimming took 9 bases from V and 6 from J, leaving 17 bases between them. This chain's CDR3 is CASRKQGLDEKLFF. The DNA of the CDR3 is TGTGCCAGTAGGAAACAGGGCTTGGATGAAAAACTGTTTTTT.

The chain employs TRBV18 and TRBJ2-7; 8 bases agree with TRBD1. Germline V lookup: CDR1 KGHSH, CDR2 LQKENI. The V segment lost 0 bases and the J segment 3 bases; nucleotides outside the gene matches: 13. The CDR3 sequence is 18 residues long. The CDR3 sequence: CASSPPLQDRDIFYEQYF. In DNA, the CDR3 is TGTGCCAGCTCACCACCCCTCCAGGACAGGGACATCTTCTACGAGCAGTACTTC.

This chain links TRBV6-6 with TRBJ2-7; 9 nucleotides align to TRBD1. Per the germline V gene, CDR1 is MNHNY and CDR2 is SVGAGI (reference sequence). The junction had 3 bases not matched to a gene; V was cut back by 6 bases and J by 6 bases. The CDR3 has 12 amino acids. The CDR3 region has the DNA TGTGCCAGCAGGGAGACAGGGGGCGAGCAGTACTTC. It encodes CASRETGGEQYF.

This chain uses TRBV27 with TRBJ2-7; perhaps TRBD1 as D (5 bases). Trimming pared 1 base from V and 3 bases from J, leaving 7 bases between. Germline CDR1 MNHEY, CDR2 SMNVEV (reference sequence). The length of the CDR3 is 13 residues. The CDR3 sequence is CASSLYRFYEQYF. In DNA form, the CDR3 reads TGTGCCAGCAGTTTATACAGGTTCTACGAGCAGTACTTC.

The chain carries TRBV7-2 and TRBJ2-1; 8 bases are shared with TRBD2. The CDR3 is 16 amino acids. The V gene's germline CDR1 is SGHTA and CDR2 FQGNSA. V shed 5 bases, J shed 9 bases, and the junction held 15 bases outside the gene matches. The CDR3 reads CASSPRPSGSFAEQFF. The CDR3 bases are TGTGCCAGCAGCCCCCGTCCAAGCGGGAGTTTCGCTGAGCAGTTCTTC.

This clone was seen a handful of times. The chain combines TRBV4-1 with TRBJ2-6, with D maybe TRBD2 (5 bases). V was shortened by 4 bases and J by 6 bases, with 10 bases between the two germline ends. The CDR3 spans 14 residues. Per germline, CDR1 MGHRA and CDR2 YSYEKL. This chain's CDR3 is CASSLGLAANVLTF. CDR3 sequence (DNA): TGCGCCAGCAGCCTGGGTCTAGCGGCCAACGTCCTGACTTTC.

V usage is TRBV18 and J usage is TRBJ2-5; D remains ambiguous. With 6 bases removed from V and 5 bases from J, the gap between germline ends came to 4 bases. The V gene's germline CDR1 is KGHSH and CDR2 LQKENI. The CDR3 loop spans 10 amino acids. The CDR3 DNA reads as TGTGCCAGCTCCAGGGAGACCCAGTACTTC. It specifies CASSRETQYF.

The chain joins TRBV2 to TRBJ2-1, with 8 nucleotides matching TRBD2. The germline CDR1 and CDR2 sequences are SNHLY and FYNNEI. CDR3 length: 17 residues. Germline trimming cut 3 bases from V and 3 bases from J; bases unmatched to any gene: 10. The CDR3 here is CASSDRLARVIYNEQFF. The CDR3 region has the DNA TGTGCCAGCAGTGATCGACTAGCGCGAGTTATCTACAATGAGCAGTTCTTC.

V usage is TRBV28 and J usage is TRBJ2-3; possibly TRBD1 or TRBD2 for D (7 bases each). The V gene lost 8 bases and the J gene lost 1 base, with 37 bases spanning the gap. The CDR3 consists of 22 residues. Germline values: CDR1 MDHEN, CDR2 SYDVKM. The CDR3 nucleotides read TGTGCCAGCCCTCCGACCGGGGGGACAGCACTAGCGACAGACTCAGGCACAGATACGCAGTATTTT. Amino acids: CASPPTGGTALATDSGTDTQYF.

The rearrangement joins TRBV14 to TRBJ2-3; TRBD1 is a possible D gene (6 bases). Germline assignment: CDR1 SGHDN and CDR2 FVKESK. The CDR3 totals 15 residues. Trimming took off 1 base at V and 5 bases at J, with 13 bases between the two ends. CDR3 coding DNA: TGTGCCAGCAGCCAAGCATATACAGGGCTAGATACGCAGTATTTT. This sequence encodes CASSQAYTGLDTQYF.

The J gene is TRBJ2-1, the V gene TRBV2, with 10 bases that match TRBD2. The V and J ends lost 11 bases and 4 bases, in that order; junction bases with no gene match: 5. CDR3 length: 13 residues. Germline V gene lookup returns CDR1 SNHLY and CDR2 FYNNEI. CDR3: CASGTSEYNEQFF. The CDR3 DNA is TGTGCCTCCGGGACTAGCGAATACAATGAGCAGTTCTTC.

J is TRBJ2-7 and V is TRBV18; no clear D gene. Germline V CDR1 and CDR2: KGHSH, LQKENI. Trimming left V 1 base short and J 6 bases short, with 7 bases between. There are 12 residues in the CDR3. The CDR3 reads CASSPQGSEQYF. DNA for the CDR3: TGTGCCAGCTCACCACAAGGTTCCGAGCAGTACTTC.

The rearrangement joins TRBV30 to TRBJ2-3; 16 bases line up with TRBD2. Germline CDR1 is GTSNPN and CDR2 is SVGIG (reference sequence). With V trimmed by 1 base and J by 8 bases, 6 bases remained unmatched. This CDR3 has 16 amino acids. The CDR3 here is CAWSGGLAGGQGTQYF. Here the CDR3 DNA reads TGTGCCTGGAGTGGGGGACTAGCGGGAGGGCAGGGTACGCAGTATTTT.

This clone was detected a few times. The chain recombines TRBV18 with TRBJ1-6; possible D gene TRBD1, 5 bases. Germline values: CDR1 KGHSH, CDR2 LQKENI. The CDR3 extends over 14 amino acids. Trimming shortened V by 6 bases and J by 7 bases, and 13 bases separated the two germline ends. The CDR3, as DNA: TGTGCCAGCTCCTCAGGGTTCAGGAATTCACCCCTCCACTTT. Translation: CASSSGFRNSPLHF.

The chain recombines TRBV19 with TRBJ1-5; maybe TRBD1 (5 bases). CDR3 length equals 15 residues. Germline V lookup: CDR1 LNHDA, CDR2 SQIVND (reference sequence). With 5 bases removed from V and 0 bases from J, the gap between germline ends came to 11 bases. Written as DNA, the CDR3 is TGTGCCAGTAGTCCCCGGGACCATAGCAATCAGCCCCAGCATTTT. This sequence encodes CASSPRDHSNQPQHF.

This chain links TRBV27 with TRBJ1-4, with D unclear. CDR3 length equals 13 residues. V lost 3 bases and J 3 bases, leaving 5 bases between the germline ends. The germline CDR1 and CDR2 sequences are MNHEY and SMNVEV (reference sequence). As DNA, the CDR3 is TGTGCCAGCAGTTTCTTCCCTAATGAAAAACTGTTTTTT. It encodes CASSFFPNEKLFF.

This chain connects TRBV18 to TRBJ2-7; D is undetermined. Between the trimmed V and J ends, which lost 3 bases and 0 bases, there was a span of 12 bases. CDR1 is KGHSH, CDR2 LQKENI, per germline. CDR3 length equals 15 residues. The CDR3 coding sequence is TGTGCCAGCTCACCCGAGGTTGGAGTCTCCTACGAGCAGTACTTC. Residues: CASSPEVGVSYEQYF.

The chain is built from TRBV29-1 and TRBJ2-2, with 11 bases lining up with TRBD2. The V and J ends lost 4 bases and 5 bases, in that order; junction bases with no gene match: 9. The CDR3 contains 16 residues. The germline V gene has CDR1 SQVTM and CDR2 ANQGSEA. DNA of the CDR3: TGCAGCGTTGGAAAGGTAGCGGGAGGGGGTACCGGGGAGCTGTTTTTT. Protein product: CSVGKVAGGGTGELFF.

V is TRBV14 and J is TRBJ2-1, with 8 bases identical to TRBD1. V was clipped by 5 bases and J by 10 bases; unmatched bases: 10. The CDR3 extends over 14 amino acids. CDR1 is SGHDN and CDR2 is FVKESK in the germline V gene. This chain's CDR3 is CASSFSRGRGEQFF. CDR3 coding DNA: TGTGCCAGCAGCTTTTCCAGGGGGCGCGGGGAGCAGTTCTTC.

This sequence joins TRBV19 and TRBJ2-7; TRBD2 matches at 10 bases. J gave up 1 base and V 5 bases, and 5 bases lay outside the gene matches. Germline V gene sequence: CDR1 LNHDA, CDR2 SQIVND (reference sequence). This CDR3 spans 15 amino acids. Here the CDR3 reads CASSRIAGGSYEQYF. The CDR3 nucleotides are TGTGCCAGTAGTCGAATAGCGGGGGGATCCTACGAGCAGTACTTC.

The rearrangement uses TRBV9 and TRBJ1-3; D gene ambiguous. Trimming took 0 bases from V and 0 from J, leaving 7 bases between them. The CDR3 loop spans 15 amino acids. From germline, CDR1 is SGDLS and CDR2 YYNGEE. CDR3 coding DNA: TGTGCCAGCAGCGTAGGGGCTCTCTCTGGAAACACCATATATTTT. It is translated as CASSVGALSGNTIYF.

CDR3 sequence reads: CASRSGFGREKLFF. The CDR3 coding sequence is TGTGCCAGCCGTTCGGGGTTTGGTCGAGAAAAACTGTTTTTT. This chain joins TRBV28 and TRBJ1-4; D unclear. The CDR3 runs to 14 residues. The V end was cut by 8 bases, the J end by 8 bases, with 18 bases between. Germline V lookup: CDR1 MDHEN, CDR2 SYDVKM.

The table lists this clone with a count of one. V usage is TRBV9 and J usage is TRBJ2-3; D is ambiguous. V shed 3 bases and J shed 5 bases, with 13 bases lying between them. CDR1 SGDLS and CDR2 YYNGEE come from the germline V gene. The CDR3 contains 14 residues. The CDR3 bases are TGTGCCAGCAGCGCCTCGGGTCTCGAAGATACGCAGTATTTT. Residues: CASSASGLEDTQYF.

The chain couples TRBV5-1 to TRBJ2-3; D is undetermined. Per germline, CDR1 SGHRS and CDR2 YFSETQ. The V end was cut by 6 bases, the J end by 4 bases, with 6 bases between. The CDR3 consists of 11 residues. The DNA for the CDR3 is TGCGCCAGCAATAGGGCAGATACGCAGTATTTT. It translates to CASNRADTQYF.

This clone was found once. This rearrangement joins TRBV24-1 to TRBJ2-1; the D gene is possibly TRBD2 (5 bases). This CDR3 region has 14 residues. Germline CDR1 is KGHDR and CDR2 is SFDVKD. With 5 bases removed from V and 3 bases from J, the gap between germline ends came to 10 bases. This CDR3 is CATSGGGYYNEQFF. The CDR3, as DNA: TGTGCCACCAGTGGAGGAGGATACTACAATGAGCAGTTCTTC.

The chain is built from TRBV7-2 and TRBJ2-3, with 7 bases that match TRBD2. Trimming took 5 bases from V and 8 from J; bases not matched to a gene: 7. The CDR3 spans 13 residues. In germline, CDR1 is SGHTA, CDR2 FQGNSA. The CDR3 region has the DNA TGTGCCAGCAGCCTAAACCCTAGCGGTACGCAGTATTTT. It yields the protein CASSLNPSGTQYF.